This TCR beta chain was sequenced in a study of blood T cell repertoires in COVID-19. Study-level information: Samples representing acute and convalescent COVID-19 were sourced from the United States, Italy and Spain. In each case, the material was cDNA or gDNA derived from T cells, B-cell-depleted T cells, or PBMCs.

Germline CDR1 and CDR2: SGHAT and FQDESV (reference sequence). CDR3 length: 12 amino acids. V was clipped by 1 base and J by 11 bases, with 8 bases between them. As handled by the study authors: Estimated nucleated cell counts came from reference gene primer amplification. Here immunoSEQ multiplex PCR was the method, and the copy in TCRdb shows in-frame clones only, minus some. For V, J and clone size, that table is used; D and trimming come from the DNA. The repertoire includes some 320,000 clones, roughly 85% of them detected once, and around 7.2% sits in the top ten. This receptor was taken from a human donor in a cohort sampled during active COVID-19. Sequencing was performed on peripheral blood. This chain joins TRBV11-1 and TRBJ1-4, with unresolved D. This CDR3 is CASSLESEKLFF. CDR3 nucleotide sequence: TGTGCCAGCAGCTTAGAGTCGGAGAAACTGTTTTTT.